This T cell receptor beta chain is drawn from a study of T cell repertoires in cytomegalovirus infection. V lost 11 bases, J lost 1 base, and 11 bases lay in between. Per the germline V gene, CDR1 is SGHAT and CDR2 is FQNNGV. CDR3 length: 12 amino acids. Turning to this clonotype: What it recognizes is unknown.

TCRdb independently ran MiXCR on the reads; one entry per CDR3 protein. The sample yields fewer than 900,000 distinct CDR3 sequences, about 27% seen once. The sequence was obtained from a human donor in good health (CMV status not recorded). Some clones in this sample may be carry-over from other donors' samples. Material: cultured CD8+ T cells from PBMCs, obtained from culture after CMV antigen stimulation. The chain recombines TRBV11-2 with TRBJ1-1, with D possibly TRBD1 on 5 matching bases. The CDR3: CAGRTGNTEAFF. DNA for the CDR3: TGTGCCGGCCGAACAGGGAACACTGAAGCTTTCTTT.